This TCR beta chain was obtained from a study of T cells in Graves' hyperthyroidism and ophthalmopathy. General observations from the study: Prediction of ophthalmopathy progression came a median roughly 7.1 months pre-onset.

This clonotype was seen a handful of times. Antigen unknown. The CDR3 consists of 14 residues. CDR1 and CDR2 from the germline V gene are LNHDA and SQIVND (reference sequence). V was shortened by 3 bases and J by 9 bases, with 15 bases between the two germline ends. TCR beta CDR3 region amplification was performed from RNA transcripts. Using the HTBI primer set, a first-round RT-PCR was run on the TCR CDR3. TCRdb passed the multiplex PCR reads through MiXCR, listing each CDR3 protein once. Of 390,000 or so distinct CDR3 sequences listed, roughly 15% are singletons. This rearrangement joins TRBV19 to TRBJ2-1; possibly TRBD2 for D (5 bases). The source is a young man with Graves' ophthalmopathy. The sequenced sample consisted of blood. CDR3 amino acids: CASSIVPNEGEQFF. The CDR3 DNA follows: TGTGCCAGTAGTATTGTCCCCAATGAGGGTGAGCAGTTCTTC.